One T cell receptor (beta chain) is described in this entry. The antigen is not known. Looked up from germline, CDR1 is LGHNA and CDR2 is YSLEER. V lost 0 bases and J 2 bases, leaving 11 bases between the germline ends. The CDR3 consists of 16 residues. The data derive from a study of T-cell memory formation after mild COVID-19. Study outcomes and limitations: Second-wave clones with a day 37 peak had unconfirmed SARS-CoV-2 specificity. Among CD4+ contracting clones, most were CM and EM, and CD8+ ones EMRA. Day 15 to 85 contracting clones showed balanced CD4/CD8; day 15 to 37 expanders favored CD4+.

One entry per CDR3 protein results from TCRdb running MiXCR on the 5' RACE reads. Of some 350,000 distinct CDR3 sequences in the sample, roughly 15% are singletons; the top ten hold approximately 20%. The sequenced sample was PBMCs or a T cell subset sorted from them (not recorded which). The clonotype was recovered from a man between 18 and 35 years old who had mild COVID-19 (a few samples of this study predate the infection). Cell type and time point are not known. V gene TRBV4-3 combines with J gene TRBJ1-5; no clear D. The CDR3 DNA is TGCGCCAGCAGCCAAGAAATCGGGCTAGGCAATCAGCCCCAGCATTTT. It encodes CASSQEIGLGNQPQHF.